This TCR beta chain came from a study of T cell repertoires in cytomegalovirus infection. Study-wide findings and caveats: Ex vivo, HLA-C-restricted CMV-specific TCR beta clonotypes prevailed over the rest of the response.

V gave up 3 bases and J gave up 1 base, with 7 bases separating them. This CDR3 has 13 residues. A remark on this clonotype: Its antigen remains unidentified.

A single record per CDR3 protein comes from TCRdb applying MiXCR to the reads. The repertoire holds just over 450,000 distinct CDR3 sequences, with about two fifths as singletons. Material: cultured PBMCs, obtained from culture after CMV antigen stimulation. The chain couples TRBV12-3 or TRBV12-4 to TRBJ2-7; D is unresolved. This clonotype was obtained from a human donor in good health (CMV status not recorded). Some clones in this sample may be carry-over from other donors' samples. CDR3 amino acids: CASSFHRSYEQYF. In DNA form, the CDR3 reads TGTGCCAGCAGTTTCCATCGGTCCTACGAGCAGTACTTC.